The clone carrying this T cell receptor (beta chain) was counted once. Its specificity is not known. Time point specified: week 47, end of study. Vaccine doses each comprised 300 ug of mutant IDH1 20-mer peptide, with topical imiquimod. Patients came in for eight vaccinations, in weeks 1, 3, 5, 7, 11, 15, 19 and 23. Donors' newly diagnosed IDH1-mutant WHO grade 3 or 4 astrocytomas lacked nuclear ATRX. Method: immunoSEQ multiplex PCR; TCRdb's copy keeps in-frame clones and lacks some. Of about 46,000 clones listed, approximately 88% are singletons. The record originates from a study of a mutant IDH1 vaccine in newly diagnosed glioma. Study-level background: Treated patients, approximately 62% male and around 40% female, averaged approximately 40 years of age.

Germline V CDR1 and CDR2: MGHRA, YSYEKL. Deletions cut 2 bases from V and 6 bases from J, with 14 bases between. The CDR3 extends over 14 amino acids. The sequence came from a woman aged 25 to 39 with glioma. Some clones in this sample may be carry-over from other donors' samples. This chain connects TRBV4-1 to TRBJ2-7, with D possibly TRBD1 on 6 matching bases. The sequences come from PBMCs, collected from a glioma patient whose treatment included an IDH1 peptide vaccine. DNA for the CDR3: TGCGCCAGCAGCCAAAGGTCAGGGGAAGGCGAGCAGTACTTC. This gives the protein CASSQRSGEGEQYF.